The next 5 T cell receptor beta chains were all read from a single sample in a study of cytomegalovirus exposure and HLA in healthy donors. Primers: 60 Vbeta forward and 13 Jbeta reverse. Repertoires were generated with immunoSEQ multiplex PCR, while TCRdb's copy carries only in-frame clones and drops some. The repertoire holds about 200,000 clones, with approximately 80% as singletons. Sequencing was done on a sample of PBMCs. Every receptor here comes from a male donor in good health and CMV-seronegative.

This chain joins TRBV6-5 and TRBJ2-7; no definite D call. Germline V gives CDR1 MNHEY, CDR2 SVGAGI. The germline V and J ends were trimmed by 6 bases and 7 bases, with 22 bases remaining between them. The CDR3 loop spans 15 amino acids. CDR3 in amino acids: CASRRGPLIGMEQYF. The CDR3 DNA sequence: TGTGCCAGCAGAAGAGGTCCCCTTATCGGTATGGAGCAGTACTTC.

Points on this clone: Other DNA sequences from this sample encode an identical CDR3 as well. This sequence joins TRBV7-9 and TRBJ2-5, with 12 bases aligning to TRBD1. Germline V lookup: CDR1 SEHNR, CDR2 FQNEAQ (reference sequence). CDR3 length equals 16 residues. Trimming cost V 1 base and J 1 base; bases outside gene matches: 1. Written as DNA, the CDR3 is TGTGCCAGCAGCTTAGGGGACAGGGGGCTCCAAGAGACCCAGTACTTC. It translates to CASSLGDRGLQETQYF. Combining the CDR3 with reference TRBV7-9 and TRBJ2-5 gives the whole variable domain DTGVSQNPRHKITKRGQNVTFRCDPISEHNRLYWYRQTLGQGPEFLTYFQNEAQLEKSRLLSDRFSAERPKGSFSTLEIQRTEQGDSAMYLCASSLGDRGLQETQYFGPGTRLLVL.

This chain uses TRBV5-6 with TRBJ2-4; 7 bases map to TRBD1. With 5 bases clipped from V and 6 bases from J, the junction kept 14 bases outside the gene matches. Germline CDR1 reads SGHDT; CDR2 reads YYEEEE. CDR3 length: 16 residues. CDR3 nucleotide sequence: TGTGCCAGCAGTTCCGACAGGGCCCCACCGGTAAACATTCAGTACTTC. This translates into CASSSDRAPPVNIQYF. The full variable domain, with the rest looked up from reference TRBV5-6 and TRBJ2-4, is DAGVTQSPTHLIKTRGQQVTLRCSPKSGHDTVSWYQQALGQGPQFIFQYYEEEERQRGNFPDRFSGHQFPNYSSELNVNALLLGDSALYLCASSSDRAPPVNIQYFGAGTRLSVL.

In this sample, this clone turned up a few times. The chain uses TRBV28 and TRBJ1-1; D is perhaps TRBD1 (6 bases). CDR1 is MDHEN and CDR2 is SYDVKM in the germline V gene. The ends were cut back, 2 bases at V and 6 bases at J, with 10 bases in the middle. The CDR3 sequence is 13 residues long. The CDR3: CASSLTGRAEAFF. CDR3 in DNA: TGTGCCAGCAGTTTAACAGGGAGGGCTGAAGCTTTCTTT.

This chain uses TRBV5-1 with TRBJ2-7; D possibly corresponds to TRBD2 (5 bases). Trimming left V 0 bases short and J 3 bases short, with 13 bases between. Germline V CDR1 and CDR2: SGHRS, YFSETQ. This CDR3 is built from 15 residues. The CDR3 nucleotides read TGCGCCAGCAGCTTGGTAGCCGGGGTCCGCTACGAGCAGTACTTC. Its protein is CASSLVAGVRYEQYF. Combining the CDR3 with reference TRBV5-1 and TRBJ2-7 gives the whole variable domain KAGVTQTPRYLIKTRGQQVTLSCSPISGHRSVSWYQQTPGQGLQFLFEYFSETQRNKGNFPGRFSGRQFSNSRSEMNVSTLELGDSALYLCASSLVAGVRYEQYFGPGTRLTVT.